The 19 T cell receptor beta chains presented below share a single source sample, sequenced in a study of blood T cell repertoires in COVID-19. Assay: immunoSEQ multiplex PCR; the TCRdb copy retains only in-frame clones and omits some. In the table there are around 97,000 clones, roughly 84% of which are singletons. Material for sequencing was peripheral blood. Every receptor here comes from a human donor in a cohort sampled during active COVID-19.

The chain is built from TRBV6-5 and TRBJ1-6; 8 nucleotides match TRBD1. V shed 8 bases, J shed 7 bases, and the junction held 7 bases outside the gene matches. Germline values: CDR1 MNHEY, CDR2 SVGAGI. The CDR3 totals 14 residues. This CDR3 is CASESGQGNSPLHF. The CDR3 DNA reads TGTGCCAGCGAGTCCGGACAGGGAAATTCACCCCTCCACTTT.

This chain connects TRBV6-5 to TRBJ1-1, with 8 bases matching TRBD1. Trimming took 4 bases from V and 2 from J; bases not matched to a gene: 3. CDR1 is MNHEY and CDR2 is SVGAGI in the germline V gene. The CDR3 runs 14 residues. CDR3 DNA sequence: TGTGCCAGCAGTTGGACAGGGACAAACACTGAAGCTTTCTTT. This codes for CASSWTGTNTEAFF.

Only one count was recorded for this clone. The chain is built from TRBV9 and TRBJ2-1; 12 bases map to TRBD2. With V trimmed by 0 bases and J by 8 bases, 15 bases remained unmatched. Germline assignment: CDR1 SGDLS and CDR2 YYNGEE. This CDR3 is 19 amino acids long. For the CDR3, the DNA is TGTGCCAGCAGCGTAGCTATTCGGGCTAGCGGGGGGGCCGGCGATGAGCAGTTCTTC. Translation: CASSVAIRASGGAGDEQFF.

This clone was recorded once. The chain is built from TRBV27 and TRBJ2-3; 7 bases line up with TRBD1. Germline V gene sequence: CDR1 MNHEY, CDR2 SMNVEV (reference sequence). The CDR3 runs to 15 residues. After removal of 5 bases from V and 2 bases from J, the junction contained 7 bases not matched to a gene. In DNA, the CDR3 is TGTGCCAGCAGTCCGAGACAGGGATTCACAGATACGCAGTATTTT. This sequence encodes CASSPRQGFTDTQYF.

The rearrangement joins TRBV27 to TRBJ2-5; TRBD2 is a possible D gene (6 bases). Trimming took 8 bases from V and 4 from J, leaving 14 bases between them. The CDR3 has 13 residues. In germline, CDR1 is MNHEY, CDR2 SMNVEV (reference sequence). CDR3 region: CASARGGGETQYF. For the CDR3, the DNA is TGTGCCAGCGCGCGGGGTGGGGGAGAGACCCAGTACTTC.

The chain links TRBV2 to TRBJ1-5; D possibly corresponds to TRBD1 (5 bases). Trimming stripped 4 bases from V and 11 bases from J, with 12 bases between. In germline, CDR1 is SNHLY, CDR2 FYNNEI. This CDR3 spans 12 amino acids. The CDR3 spells CASSAQGKAQHF. CDR3 DNA: TGTGCCAGCAGTGCTCAGGGTAAGGCCCAGCATTTT.

The chain couples TRBV27 to TRBJ1-5; 9 bases align to TRBD1. The V gene end was trimmed by 2 bases and the J gene end by 5 bases; junction bases not matched to a gene: 10. The CDR3 runs 17 residues. The germline V gene encodes CDR1 MNHEY and CDR2 SMNVEV (reference sequence). CDR3 DNA sequence: TGTGCCAGCAGTTTAACCTACAGGGGGCGGTGGTATCAGCCCCAGCATTTT. This translates into CASSLTYRGRWYQPQHF.

The CDR3 region is CASSLQPNTEAFF. The CDR3 coding sequence is TGTGCCAGCAGCTTACAGCCTAACACTGAAGCTTTCTTT. The rearrangement joins TRBV14 to TRBJ1-1; the D is unclear. The V and J ends lost 5 bases and 2 bases respectively, with 9 bases between them. The germline V gene has CDR1 SGHDN and CDR2 FVKESK. CDR3 length: 13 residues.

The V call is TRBV3-1 (or the pseudogene TRBV3-2), the J call TRBJ2-1; 8 positions agree with TRBD2. The germline V gene encodes CDR1 LGHDT and CDR2 YNNKEL (reference sequence). The trim removed 3 bases at V and 7 bases at J, leaving 5 bases unmatched. The CDR3 runs to 14 residues. As DNA, the CDR3 is TGTGCCAGCAGCCATCCAGAGCGGGGGAATGAGCAGTTCTTC. This sequence encodes CASSHPERGNEQFF.

The chain uses TRBV7-2 and TRBJ2-7, with TRBD2 identical over 9 bases. Germline trimming cut 5 bases from V and 5 bases from J; bases unmatched to any gene: 16. The length of the CDR3 is 17 residues. Germline CDR1 is SGHTA and CDR2 is FQGNSA. CDR3 loop: CASSRDWGGGARNEQYF. CDR3 bases: TGTGCCAGCAGCCGCGATTGGGGCGGGGGGGCGCGGAACGAGCAGTACTTC.

This clone was picked up many times. This chain joins TRBV7-9 and TRBJ2-1; 9 nucleotides agree with TRBD2. The CDR3 runs 15 residues. V trimming: 5 bases; J trimming: 7 bases; junction bases outside the gene matches: 9. Germline CDR1 reads SEHNR; CDR2 reads FQNEAQ (reference sequence). CDR3 region: CASSISGSLYNEQFF. The CDR3 DNA follows: TGTGCCAGCAGCATTAGCGGGAGCTTGTATAATGAGCAGTTCTTC.

In DNA, the CDR3 is TGTGCCACCAGCAGGGTGGGGACAGGGTTGGACGAGCAGTACTTC. This gives the protein CATSRVGTGLDEQYF. This chain connects TRBV15 to TRBJ2-7, with TRBD1 matching 9 bases. The CDR3 spans 15 residues. CDR1 and CDR2 (germline): LNHNV, YYDKDF (reference sequence). J lost 5 bases, V lost 3 bases, and 8 bases had no gene match.

The chain has TRBV4-1 and TRBJ1-1; D is ambiguous. V was clipped by 0 bases and J by 4 bases, with 18 bases between them. Per the germline V gene, CDR1 is MGHRA and CDR2 is YSYEKL. This CDR3 is built from 17 residues. CDR3 sequence: CASSQDLGGPPSTEAFF. The CDR3 bases are TGCGCCAGCAGCCAAGATTTGGGAGGGCCCCCGAGCACTGAAGCTTTCTTT.

V usage is TRBV9 and J usage is TRBJ1-1; 8 bases match TRBD1. This CDR3 is 15 amino acids long. The V segment lost 4 bases and the J segment 7 bases; nucleotides outside the gene matches: 12. Germline V gene sequence: CDR1 SGDLS, CDR2 YYNGEE. The CDR3 region is CASSTEPGGAFEAFF. In nucleotides, the CDR3 is TGTGCCAGCAGCACAGAACCAGGGGGCGCCTTTGAAGCTTTCTTT. The full variable domain, completed using reference TRBV9 and TRBJ1-1, is DSGVTQTPKHLITATGQRVTLRCSPRSGDLSVYWYQQSLDQGLQFLIQYYNGEERAKGNILERFSAQQFPDLHSELNLSSLELGDSALYFCASSTEPGGAFEAFFGQGTRLTVV.

J is TRBJ2-7 and V is TRBV12-5, with 9 bases that match TRBD1. The junction had 2 bases not matched to a gene; V was cut back by 4 bases and J by 4 bases. This CDR3 comprises 13 residues. CDR1 and CDR2 (germline): LGHNT, FRNRAP. In nucleotides, the CDR3 is TGTGCTAGTGGTTGGGACAGGGCGTACGAGCAGTACTTC. This encodes CASGWDRAYEQYF.

V is TRBV28 and J is TRBJ2-7; 9 bases line up with TRBD1. The length of the CDR3 is 13 residues. CDR1 is MDHEN, CDR2 SYDVKM, per germline. V was pared by 10 bases and J by 0 bases, with 4 bases of the junction left unmatched. Here the CDR3 reads CAIRDRDSYEQYF. The CDR3 DNA reads as TGTGCCATCAGGGACAGGGACTCCTACGAGCAGTACTTC.

The chain carries TRBV18 and TRBJ1-1; TRBD1 aligns across 7 bases. Germline values: CDR1 KGHSH, CDR2 LQKENI. This CDR3 has 15 amino acids. V lost 3 bases and J lost 1; bases outside the gene matches: 5. The CDR3 sequence: CASSPPTGRNTEAFF. The CDR3 DNA reads TGTGCCAGCTCACCTCCGACAGGGAGGAACACTGAAGCTTTCTTT.

CDR3 loop: CASSFILGTGRTNEQFF. Here the CDR3 DNA reads TGTGCCAGCAGCTTTATCCTCGGGACTGGGCGTACGAATGAGCAGTTCTTC. The chain has TRBV7-2 and TRBJ2-1, with D perhaps TRBD2 (6 bases). CDR1 and CDR2 from the germline V gene are SGHTA and FQGNSA. The V and J ends lost 3 bases and 7 bases respectively, with 22 bases between them. This CDR3 has 17 residues.

This clone was detected only once. The chain links TRBV10-3 to TRBJ2-7; 7 nucleotides match TRBD1. The CDR3 totals 13 residues. Germline V lookup: CDR1 ENHRY, CDR2 SYGVKD. The J segment lost 3 bases and the V segment lost 5 bases, leaving 4 bases of the junction unmatched. The CDR3 loop reads CAISSGTDYEQYF. CDR3 sequence (DNA): TGTGCCATCAGTTCCGGGACAGACTACGAGCAGTACTTC.